A single T cell receptor beta chain is shown here with its context. Its cognate antigen is unknown. Germline lookup yields CDR1 SQVTM and CDR2 ANQGSEA. CDR3 size: 13 residues. V lost 7 bases and J 6 bases, leaving 16 bases between the germline ends. The data derive from a study of OX40 agonist ivuxolimab in advanced cancers. The overall study: Dose-escalation cases comprised hepatocellular carcinoma, melanoma, renal cell or head and neck cancer.

Profiled with immunoSEQ multiplex PCR; TCRdb holds only in-frame clones, not every one. The sample records about 59,000 clones, over 75% being singletons. Broader study findings: Compared with CD4+, CD8+ T cells on average had more expanded clones. Clonal expansion from baseline to week 6 occurred in both CD4+ and CD8+ T cells. Among the lowest levels of clonal expansion were found in partial responders at 0.1-3.0 mg/kg.

This TCR derives from an adult with an advanced solid tumor such as melanoma, head and neck, liver or kidney cancer. The chain joins TRBV29-1 to TRBJ1-5, with TRBD1 as a possible D gene (6 bases). Sequenced material: CD4+ or CD8+ T cells sorted from blood, taken in a trial of the OX40 agonist ivuxolimab. For the CDR3, the DNA is TGCAGCGGCCGACAGGAGTGGCGTCAGCCCCAGCATTTT. This codes for CSGRQEWRQPQHF.